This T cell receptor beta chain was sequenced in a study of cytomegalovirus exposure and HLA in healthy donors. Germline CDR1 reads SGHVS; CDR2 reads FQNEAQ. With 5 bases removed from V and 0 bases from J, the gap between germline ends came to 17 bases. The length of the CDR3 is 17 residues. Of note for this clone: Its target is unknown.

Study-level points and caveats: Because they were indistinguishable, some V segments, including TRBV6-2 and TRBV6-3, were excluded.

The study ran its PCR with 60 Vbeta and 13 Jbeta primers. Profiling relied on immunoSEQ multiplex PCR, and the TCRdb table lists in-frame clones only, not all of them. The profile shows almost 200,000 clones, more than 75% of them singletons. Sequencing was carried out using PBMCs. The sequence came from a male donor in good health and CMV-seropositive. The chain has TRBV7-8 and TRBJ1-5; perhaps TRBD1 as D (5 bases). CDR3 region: CASSPWGEGYSNQPQHF. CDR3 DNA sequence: TGTGCCAGCAGCCCCTGGGGGGAGGGGTATAGCAATCAGCCCCAGCATTTT. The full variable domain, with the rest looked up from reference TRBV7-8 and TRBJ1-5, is GAGVSQSPRYKVAKRGQDVALRCDPISGHVSLFWYQQALGQGPEFLTYFQNEAQLDKSGLPSDRFFAERPEGSVSTLKIQRTQQEDSAVYLCASSPWGEGYSNQPQHFGDGTRLSIL.